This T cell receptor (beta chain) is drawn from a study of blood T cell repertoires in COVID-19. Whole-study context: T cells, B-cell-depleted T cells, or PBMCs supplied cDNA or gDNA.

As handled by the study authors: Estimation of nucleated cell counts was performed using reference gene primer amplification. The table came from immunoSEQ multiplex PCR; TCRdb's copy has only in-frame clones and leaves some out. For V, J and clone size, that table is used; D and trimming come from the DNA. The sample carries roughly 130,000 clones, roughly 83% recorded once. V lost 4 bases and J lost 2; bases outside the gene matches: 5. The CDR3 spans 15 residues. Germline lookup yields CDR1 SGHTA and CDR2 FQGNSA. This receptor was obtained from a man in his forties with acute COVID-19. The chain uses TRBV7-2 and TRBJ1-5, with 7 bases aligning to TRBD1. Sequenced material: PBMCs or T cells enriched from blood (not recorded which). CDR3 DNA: TGTGCCAGCAGCTCCCAGGGGGGAGGCAATCAGCCCCAGCATTTT. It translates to CASSSQGGGNQPQHF.